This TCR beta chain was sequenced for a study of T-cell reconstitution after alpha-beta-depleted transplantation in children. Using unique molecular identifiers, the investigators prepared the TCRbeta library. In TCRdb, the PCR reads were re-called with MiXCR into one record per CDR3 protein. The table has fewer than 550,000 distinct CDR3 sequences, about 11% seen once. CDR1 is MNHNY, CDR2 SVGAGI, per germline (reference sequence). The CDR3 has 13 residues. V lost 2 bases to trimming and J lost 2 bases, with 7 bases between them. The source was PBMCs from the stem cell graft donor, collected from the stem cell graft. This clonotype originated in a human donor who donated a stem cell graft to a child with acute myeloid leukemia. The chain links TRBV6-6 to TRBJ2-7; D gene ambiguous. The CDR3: CASSYGPAYEQYV. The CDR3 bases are TGTGCCAGCAGTTACGGGCCAGCCTACGAGCAGTACGTC.